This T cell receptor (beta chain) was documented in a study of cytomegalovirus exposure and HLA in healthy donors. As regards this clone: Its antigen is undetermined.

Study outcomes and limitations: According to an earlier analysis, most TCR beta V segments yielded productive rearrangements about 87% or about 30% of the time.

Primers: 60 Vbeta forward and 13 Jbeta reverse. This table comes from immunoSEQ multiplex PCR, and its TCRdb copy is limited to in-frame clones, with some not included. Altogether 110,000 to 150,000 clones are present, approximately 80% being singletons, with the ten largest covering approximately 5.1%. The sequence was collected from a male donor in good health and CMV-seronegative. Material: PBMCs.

The DNA for the CDR3 is TGTGCCAGCAGCTCCGGACAGGGGCCTTACAATCAGCCCCAGCATTTT. Protein: CASSSGQGPYNQPQHF. The chain has TRBV7-9 and TRBJ1-5; the match to TRBD1 covers 9 bases. The CDR3 runs to 16 residues. V shed 4 bases and J 3 bases; nucleotides not matched to a gene: 7. Looked up from germline, CDR1 is SEHNR and CDR2 is FQNEAQ (reference sequence).